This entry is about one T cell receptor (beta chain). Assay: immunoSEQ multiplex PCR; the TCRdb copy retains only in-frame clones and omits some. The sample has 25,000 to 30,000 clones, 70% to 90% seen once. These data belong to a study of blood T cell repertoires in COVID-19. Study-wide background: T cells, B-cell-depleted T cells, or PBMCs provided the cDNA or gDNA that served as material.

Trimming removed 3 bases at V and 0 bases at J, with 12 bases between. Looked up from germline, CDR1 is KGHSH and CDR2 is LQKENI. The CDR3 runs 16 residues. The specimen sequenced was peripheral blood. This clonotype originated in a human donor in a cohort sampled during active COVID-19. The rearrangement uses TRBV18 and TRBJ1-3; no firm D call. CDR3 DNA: TGTGCCAGCTCACCTTTTGGCACAGACTCTGGAAACACCATATATTTT. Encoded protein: CASSPFGTDSGNTIYF.